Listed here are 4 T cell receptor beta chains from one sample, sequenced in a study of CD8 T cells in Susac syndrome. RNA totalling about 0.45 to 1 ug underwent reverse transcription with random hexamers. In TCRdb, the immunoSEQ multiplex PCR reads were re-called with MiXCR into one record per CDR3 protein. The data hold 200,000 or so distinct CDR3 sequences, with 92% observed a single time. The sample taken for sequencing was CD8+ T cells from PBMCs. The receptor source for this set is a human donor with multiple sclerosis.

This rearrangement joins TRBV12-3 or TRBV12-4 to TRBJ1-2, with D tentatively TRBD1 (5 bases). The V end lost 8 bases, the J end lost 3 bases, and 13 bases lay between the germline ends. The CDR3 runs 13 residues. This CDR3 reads CASSRGGDYGYTF. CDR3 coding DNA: TGTGCCAGCTCCCGGGGGGGTGACTATGGCTACACCTTC.

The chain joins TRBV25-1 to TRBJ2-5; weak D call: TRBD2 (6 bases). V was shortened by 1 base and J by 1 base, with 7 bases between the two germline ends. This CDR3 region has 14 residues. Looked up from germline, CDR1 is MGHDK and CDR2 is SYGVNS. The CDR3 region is CASSEWRVQETQYF. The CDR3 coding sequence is TGTGCCAGCAGTGAATGGAGGGTCCAAGAGACCCAGTACTTC.

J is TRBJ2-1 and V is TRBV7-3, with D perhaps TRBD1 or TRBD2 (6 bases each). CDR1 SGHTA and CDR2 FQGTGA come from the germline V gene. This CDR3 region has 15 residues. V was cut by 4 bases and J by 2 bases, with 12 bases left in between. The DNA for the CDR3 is TGTGCCAGCAGCTCCGGGGGCGGGACCTACAATGAGCAGTTCTTC. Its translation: CASSSGGGTYNEQFF.

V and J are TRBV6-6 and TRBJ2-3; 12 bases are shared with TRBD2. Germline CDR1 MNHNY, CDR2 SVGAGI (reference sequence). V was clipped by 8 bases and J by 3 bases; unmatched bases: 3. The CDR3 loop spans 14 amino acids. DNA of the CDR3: TGTGCCAGCTCCGGACTAGCGGGAACAGATACGCAGTATTTT. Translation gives CASSGLAGTDTQYF.